The 4 T cell receptor beta chains below come from one sample, sequenced in a study of T-cell memory formation after mild COVID-19. TCRdb redid the calling of the 5' RACE reads with MiXCR, one entry per CDR3 protein. Here the sample spans 580,000 or so distinct CDR3 sequences, 15% to 20% being singletons. Sequencing input: PBMCs or a T cell subset sorted from them (not recorded which). These receptors were collected from an adult woman who had mild COVID-19 (a few samples of this study predate the infection). Cell type and time point are not known.

This clonotype was detected many times. CDR3 DNA: TGCGCCAGCAGCCTAGGGGGGCTAGCCAAAAACATTCAGTACTTC. It yields the protein CASSLGGLAKNIQYF. This chain links TRBV5-1 with TRBJ2-4; D possibly uses TRBD1 or TRBD2 (6 bases each). CDR1 is SGHRS, CDR2 YFSETQ, per germline. CDR3 length equals 15 residues. V was clipped by 4 bases and J by 0 bases, with 11 bases between them.

The rearrangement uses TRBV5-1 and TRBJ1-3, with 7 bases aligning to TRBD1. Germline loops: CDR1 SGHRS, CDR2 YFSETQ. This CDR3 is 14 amino acids long. V gave up 5 bases and J gave up 0 bases; unmatched junction bases: 2. Here the CDR3 DNA reads TGCGCCAGCAGTCCAGGGGGCTCTGGAAACACCATATATTTT. Translation gives CASSPGGSGNTIYF.

The genes are TRBV24-1 and TRBJ2-1; D is unclear. V was shortened by 4 bases and J by 0 bases, with 15 bases between the two germline ends. This CDR3 comprises 17 residues. Germline CDR1 reads KGHDR; CDR2 reads SFDVKD. The CDR3 protein is CATSDPTQGASYNEQFF. CDR3 coding DNA: TGTGCCACCAGTGACCCTACGCAAGGAGCCTCCTACAATGAGCAGTTCTTC.

This rearrangement joins TRBV7-2 to TRBJ2-5; 9 nucleotides agree with TRBD1. The CDR3 has 15 amino acids. V dropped 5 bases and J dropped 5; count of bases not matched to a gene: 9. In germline, CDR1 is SGHTA, CDR2 FQGNSA. The CDR3 here is CASSTTGQGLETQYF. The CDR3 DNA is TGTGCCAGCAGCACGACGGGACAGGGCTTGGAGACCCAGTACTTC.